Presented here are 19 T cell receptor beta chains from one specimen sequenced in a study of Graves' ophthalmopathy and Graves' hyperthyroidism (dated by TCRdb to 2016 to 2019). TCRdb shows the sequencer as Illumina HiSeq 2000. For repertoire sequencing, the TCR beta CDR3 regions were amplified from RNA transcripts. The first round of RT-PCR was done with HTBI primers and the Qiagen OneStep RT-PCR kit, and was followed by a second round of multiplex PCR, then size selection and purification. Starting from the raw public reads, TCRdb applied fastp trimming at Q25, assembled clones with MiXCR and retained in-frame beta chains. Merged by CDR3 protein, the rows form single entries marked with the most common genes and DNA. This sample is represented by about 640,000 distinct CDR3 sequences; roughly 39% of them were singletons. Clones ranked in the top ten supply more than 2.5% of the sample. Sequenced sample: peripheral blood. The receptors here all came from an adult man with Graves' ophthalmopathy.

About this clonotype itself: This may be a read error, as it is one base from a much larger clone. The V and J genes are TRBV5-4 and TRBJ2-5, with 7 bases that match TRBD2. The germline V gene has CDR1 SGHNT and CDR2 YYREEE (reference sequence). The CDR3 loop spans 15 amino acids. With V trimmed by 7 bases and J by 2 bases, 11 bases remained unmatched. The CDR3 nucleotides are TGTGCCAGCGGCCGCCTAGCGGACGGTCAAGAGACCCAGTACTTC. This encodes CASGRLADGQETQYF.

The chain carries TRBV10-3 and TRBJ1-6, with a weak D call TRBD1 (5 bases). Germline assignment: CDR1 ENHRY and CDR2 SYGVKD. Trimming pared 0 bases from V and 10 bases from J, leaving 7 bases between. CDR3 length equals 13 residues. CDR3 nucleotides: TGTGCCATCAGTGAGTCCCGGGGGTCACCCCTCCACTTT. Residues: CAISESRGSPLHF.

The rearrangement joins TRBV14 to TRBJ1-1; TRBD1 agrees at 9 bases. The germline V gene has CDR1 SGHDN and CDR2 FVKESK. The V gene end was trimmed by 11 bases and the J gene end by 4 bases; junction bases not matched to a gene: 11. The CDR3 covers 14 residues. The CDR3 bases are TGTGCCGGCACCCAACAGGGGGCTGGCACTGAAGCTTTCTTT. Translation gives CAGTQQGAGTEAFF.

In DNA, the CDR3 is TGTGCCAGCAGCACTACCTCGGCAGGGAGCTCCTACGAGCAGTACTTC. Protein: CASSTTSAGSSYEQYF. The gene calls are TRBV7-2 and TRBJ2-7; D might be TRBD1 or TRBD2, each matching 5 bases. Germline CDR1 reads SGHTA; CDR2 reads FQGNSA. The CDR3 extends over 16 amino acids. Trimming pared 5 bases from V and 0 bases from J, leaving 17 bases between. The whole variable domain, remainder taken from reference TRBV7-2 and TRBJ2-7, is GAGVSQSPSNKVTEKGKDVELRCDPISGHTALYWYRQSLGQGLEFLIYFQGNSAPDKSGLPSDRFSAERTGGSVSTLTIQRTQQEDSAVYLCASSTTSAGSSYEQYFGPGTRLTVT.

This rearrangement joins TRBV29-1 to TRBJ1-2; TRBD1 matches 9 bases. The V gene end was trimmed by 7 bases and the J gene end by 8 bases; junction bases not matched to a gene: 11. Germline lookup yields CDR1 SQVTM and CDR2 ANQGSEA. This CDR3 is 13 amino acids long. CDR3 amino acids: CSAKDRGSLGYTF. DNA for the CDR3: TGCAGCGCCAAGGACAGGGGATCATTAGGCTACACCTTC.

The rearrangement links TRBV20-1 to TRBJ1-5; D remains ambiguous. This CDR3 comprises 15 residues. The V gene's germline CDR1 is DFQATT and CDR2 SNEGSKA (reference sequence). V lost 0 bases and J 0 bases, leaving 9 bases between the germline ends. This CDR3 is CSARDPGSSNQPQHF. The CDR3 DNA is TGCAGTGCTAGAGATCCCGGATCTAGCAATCAGCCCCAGCATTTT.

Remarks on this clonotype: Germline is not matched at one junction end, which may reflect a read error. The chain combines TRBV10-3 with TRBJ1-1; a possible D gene is TRBD1 (5 bases). The CDR3 sequence is 12 residues long. The germline gives CDR1 ENHRY, CDR2 SYGVKD. This CDR3 is CASSDRQGEAFF. The CDR3 DNA sequence: TGTGCCAGCAGTGACCGCCAGGGTGAAGCTTTCTTT.

This clonotype was detected many times. The chain has TRBV9 and TRBJ2-7, with 10 bases that match TRBD1. The CDR3 covers 16 residues. Germline CDR1 SGDLS, CDR2 YYNGEE. Trimming removed 0 bases from V and 4 bases from J; junction bases left unmatched: 7. CDR3 loop: CASSVGAGDRGYEQYF. CDR3 DNA: TGTGCCAGCAGCGTAGGGGCTGGGGACAGGGGTTACGAGCAGTACTTC.

This clonotype was seen repeatedly, ten times or more. The chain has TRBV19 and TRBJ2-5, with 8 nucleotides matching TRBD1. The V and J ends lost 6 bases and 4 bases, in that order; junction bases with no gene match: 7. This CDR3 spans 14 amino acids. Germline assignment: CDR1 LNHDA and CDR2 SQIVND (reference sequence). The CDR3 nucleotides are TGTGCCAGTAGCGTTCAGGGGGCAGGAGAGACCCAGTACTTC. It translates to CASSVQGAGETQYF.

This clonotype was picked up one time. It may be a read error: a sequence one base away is much more abundant. This chain uses TRBV7-9 with TRBJ1-4; a weak D match, TRBD1 (5 bases). V was trimmed by 3 bases and J by 6 bases, leaving 14 bases between them. Germline V CDR1 and CDR2: SEHNR, FQNEAQ (reference sequence). The CDR3 covers 15 residues. In DNA, the CDR3 is TGTGCCAGCAGCTTGTCGGGCCCAGGGTATGAAAAACTGTTTTTT. This codes for CASSLSGPGYEKLFF.

This clonotype showed up many times. The V and J genes are TRBV20-1 and TRBJ1-6; D unresolved. V was cut by 3 bases and J by 6 bases, with 12 bases left in between. Germline CDR1 and CDR2: DFQATT and SNEGSKA (reference sequence). The CDR3 runs to 14 residues. The CDR3 region has the DNA TGCAGTGCTAGCGTGGGGAATGGTAATTCACCCCTCCACTTT. It specifies CSASVGNGNSPLHF.

The chain combines TRBV7-3 with TRBJ1-1; D gene ambiguous. CDR1 and CDR2 from the germline V gene are SGHTA and FQGTGA. The V end lost 2 bases, the J end lost 11 bases, and 6 bases lay between the germline ends. The CDR3 extends over 10 amino acids. CDR3 coding DNA: TGTGCCAGCAGCTTAGTGGGGGCTTTCTTT. Protein sequence: CASSLVGAFF.

V and J are TRBV19 and TRBJ2-2; D uncertain. Germline CDR1 LNHDA, CDR2 SQIVND (reference sequence). This CDR3 is built from 12 residues. The ends were cut back, 2 bases at V and 8 bases at J, with 6 bases in the middle. The CDR3 region is CASSIFVGELFF. The CDR3 nucleotides read TGTGCCAGTAGTATATTTGTAGGGGAGCTGTTTTTT.

This chain uses TRBV29-1 with TRBJ1-5; a possible D gene is TRBD1 (6 bases). This CDR3 comprises 12 residues. Looked up from germline, CDR1 is SQVTM and CDR2 is ANQGSEA. V lost 2 bases and J 14 bases, leaving 16 bases between the germline ends. The CDR3 DNA follows: TGCAGCGTTGAACGGGACATCGGTAACGAGCATTTT. Translating it yields CSVERDIGNEHF.

At least ten counts were recorded for this clonotype. The rearrangement uses TRBV10-3 and TRBJ1-3; 8 bases match TRBD1. The V and J ends lost 10 bases and 3 bases, in that order; junction bases with no gene match: 14. CDR1 ENHRY and CDR2 SYGVKD come from the germline V gene. The CDR3 contains 16 residues. CDR3 DNA: TGTGCCACCCTCACACCGGGACAGGCGGTTGGAAACACCATATATTTT. It translates to CATLTPGQAVGNTIYF.

Only one count was recorded for this clonotype. The V gene is TRBV10-3, the J gene TRBJ1-4; 9 bases map to TRBD1. Germline V gene lookup returns CDR1 ENHRY and CDR2 SYGVKD. The CDR3 contains 13 residues. V lost 8 bases, J lost 8 bases, and 6 bases stayed unmatched. In DNA form, the CDR3 reads TGTGCCATCCTACAGGGGGCAGGGGAAAAACTGTTTTTT. It encodes CAILQGAGEKLFF.

The V call is TRBV29-1, the J call TRBJ1-2, with a possible D match to TRBD1 (5 bases). Germline CDR1 SQVTM, CDR2 ANQGSEA. The CDR3 length is 13 residues. V lost 4 bases and J 3 bases, leaving 12 bases between the germline ends. The CDR3 loop reads CSVVTATDYGYTF. CDR3 DNA: TGCAGCGTTGTGACAGCCACCGACTATGGCTACACCTTC.

This clonotype has at least ten counts. The chain couples TRBV2 to TRBJ2-5; 11 nucleotides agree with TRBD1. The CDR3 runs to 17 residues. Germline V CDR1 and CDR2: SNHLY, FYNNEI. The V segment lost 7 bases and the J segment 2 bases; nucleotides outside the gene matches: 12. CDR3 region: CASTLGQGALAQETQYF. In nucleotides, the CDR3 is TGTGCCAGCACCCTAGGACAGGGGGCCTTGGCGCAAGAGACCCAGTACTTC.

The V call is TRBV30, the J call TRBJ2-2; no definite D call. V was trimmed by 3 bases and J by 1 base, leaving 12 bases between them. This CDR3 has 15 residues. CDR1 is GTSNPN, CDR2 SVGIG, per germline (reference sequence). CDR3 protein: CAWSLTGLNTGELFF. The CDR3 DNA is TGTGCCTGGAGCCTAACCGGCTTGAACACCGGGGAGCTGTTTTTT.